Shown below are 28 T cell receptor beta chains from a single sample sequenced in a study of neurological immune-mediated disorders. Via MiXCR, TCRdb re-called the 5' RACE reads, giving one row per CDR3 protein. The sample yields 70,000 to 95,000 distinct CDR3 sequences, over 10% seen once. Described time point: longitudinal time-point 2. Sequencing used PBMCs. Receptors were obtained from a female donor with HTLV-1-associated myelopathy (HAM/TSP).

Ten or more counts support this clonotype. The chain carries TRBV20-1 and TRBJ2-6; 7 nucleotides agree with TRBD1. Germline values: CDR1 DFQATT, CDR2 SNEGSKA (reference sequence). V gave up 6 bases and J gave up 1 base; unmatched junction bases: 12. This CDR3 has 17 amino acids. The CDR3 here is CSASATGSGSGANVLTF. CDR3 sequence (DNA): TGCAGTGCCTCGGCGACAGGGTCTGGGTCTGGGGCCAACGTCCTGACTTTC.

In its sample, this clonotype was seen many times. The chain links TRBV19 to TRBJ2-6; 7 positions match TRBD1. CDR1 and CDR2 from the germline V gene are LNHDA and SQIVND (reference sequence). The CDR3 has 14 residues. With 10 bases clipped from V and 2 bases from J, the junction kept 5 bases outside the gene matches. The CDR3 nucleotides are TGTGCCACCATAGGGACAGCTGGGGCCAACGTCCTGACTTTC. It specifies CATIGTAGANVLTF.

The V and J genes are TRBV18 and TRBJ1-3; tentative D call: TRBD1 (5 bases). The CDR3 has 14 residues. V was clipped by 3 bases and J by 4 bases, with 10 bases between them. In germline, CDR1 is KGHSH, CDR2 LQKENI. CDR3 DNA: TGTGCCAGCTCACCGGGACCGGCAGGAAACACCATATATTTT. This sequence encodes CASSPGPAGNTIYF.

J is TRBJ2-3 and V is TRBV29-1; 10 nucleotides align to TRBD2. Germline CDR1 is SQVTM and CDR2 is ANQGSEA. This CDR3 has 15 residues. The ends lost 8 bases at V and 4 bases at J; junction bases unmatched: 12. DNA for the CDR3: TGCAGCACGGAAAAGCGGGGGGGCCCCTCAGATACGCAGTATTTT. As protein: CSTEKRGGPSDTQYF.

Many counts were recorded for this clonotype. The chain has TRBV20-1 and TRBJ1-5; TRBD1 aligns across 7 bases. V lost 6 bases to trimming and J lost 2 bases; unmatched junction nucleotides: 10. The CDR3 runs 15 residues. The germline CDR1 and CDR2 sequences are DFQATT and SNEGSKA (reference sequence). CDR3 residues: CSAYRDSPGNQPQHF. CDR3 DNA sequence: TGCAGTGCCTACAGGGACAGTCCAGGCAATCAGCCCCAGCATTTT.

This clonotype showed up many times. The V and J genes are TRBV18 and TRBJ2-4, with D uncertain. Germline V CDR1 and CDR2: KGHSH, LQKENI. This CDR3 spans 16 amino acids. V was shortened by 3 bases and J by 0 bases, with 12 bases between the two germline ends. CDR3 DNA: TGTGCCAGCTCACCTCAGACCTTTGGAGCCAAAAACATTCAGTACTTC. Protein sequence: CASSPQTFGAKNIQYF. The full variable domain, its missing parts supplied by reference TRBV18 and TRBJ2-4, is NAGVMQNPRHLVRRRGQEARLRCSPMKGHSHVYWYRQLPEEGLKFMVYLQKENIIDESGMPKERFSAEFPKEGPSILRIQQVVRGDSAAYFCASSPQTFGAKNIQYFGAGTRLSVL.

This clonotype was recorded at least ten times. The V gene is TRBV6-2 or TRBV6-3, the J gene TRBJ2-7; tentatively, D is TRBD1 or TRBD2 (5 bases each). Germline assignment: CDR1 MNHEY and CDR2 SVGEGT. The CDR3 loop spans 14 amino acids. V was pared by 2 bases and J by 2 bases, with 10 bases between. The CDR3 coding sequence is TGTGCCAGCAGTTACGATCTGGGGGCCTACGAGCAGTACTTC. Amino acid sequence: CASSYDLGAYEQYF.

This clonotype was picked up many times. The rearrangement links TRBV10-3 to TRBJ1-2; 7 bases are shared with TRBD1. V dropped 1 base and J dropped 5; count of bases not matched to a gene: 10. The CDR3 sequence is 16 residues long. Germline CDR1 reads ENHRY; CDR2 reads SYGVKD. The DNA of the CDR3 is TGTGCCATCAGTGAGTACGACGAGACAGGGTCATATGGCTACACCTTC. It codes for CAISEYDETGSYGYTF.

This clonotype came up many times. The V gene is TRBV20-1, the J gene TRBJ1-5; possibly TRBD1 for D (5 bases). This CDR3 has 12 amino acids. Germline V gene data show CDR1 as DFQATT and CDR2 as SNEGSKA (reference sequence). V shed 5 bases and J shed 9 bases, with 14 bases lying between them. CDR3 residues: CSAYRDRGPQHF. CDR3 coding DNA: TGCAGTGCTTACCGGGACCGTGGGCCCCAGCATTTT.

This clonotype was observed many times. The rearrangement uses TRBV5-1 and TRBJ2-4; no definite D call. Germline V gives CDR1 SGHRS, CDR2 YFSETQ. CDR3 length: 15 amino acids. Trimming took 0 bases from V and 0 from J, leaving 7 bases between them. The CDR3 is CASSLDGLAKNIQYF. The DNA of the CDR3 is TGCGCCAGCAGCTTGGACGGGTTAGCCAAAAACATTCAGTACTTC.

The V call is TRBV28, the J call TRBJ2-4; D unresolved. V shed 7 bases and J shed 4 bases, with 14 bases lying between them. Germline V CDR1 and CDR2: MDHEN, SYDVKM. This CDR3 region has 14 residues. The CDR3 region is CASNSGLVKNIQYF. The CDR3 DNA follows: TGTGCCAGCAACAGTGGTCTGGTTAAAAACATTCAGTACTTC.

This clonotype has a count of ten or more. CDR3 region: CSADNPSYRGGNTGELFF. The CDR3 nucleotides are TGCAGTGCCGACAACCCCTCGTACAGGGGAGGGAACACCGGGGAGCTGTTTTTT. V is TRBV20-1 and J is TRBJ2-2, with D tentatively TRBD1 (7 bases). The CDR3 covers 18 residues. V was clipped by 6 bases and J by 1 base, with 24 bases between them. From germline, CDR1 is DFQATT and CDR2 SNEGSKA (reference sequence).

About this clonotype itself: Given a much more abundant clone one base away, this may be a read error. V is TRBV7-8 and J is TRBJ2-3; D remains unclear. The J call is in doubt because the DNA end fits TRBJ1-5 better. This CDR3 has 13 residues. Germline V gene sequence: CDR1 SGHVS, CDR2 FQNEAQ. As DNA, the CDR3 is TGTGCCAGCAGCTTGGGCGGGCCAGATACGCAGCATTTT. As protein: CASSLGGPDTQHF.

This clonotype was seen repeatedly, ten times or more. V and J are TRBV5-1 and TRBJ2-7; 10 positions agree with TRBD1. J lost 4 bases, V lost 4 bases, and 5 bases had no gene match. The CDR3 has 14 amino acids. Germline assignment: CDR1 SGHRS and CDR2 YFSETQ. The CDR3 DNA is TGCGCCAGCAGCCCCGGGACAGGGGTATACGAGCAGTACTTC. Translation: CASSPGTGVYEQYF.

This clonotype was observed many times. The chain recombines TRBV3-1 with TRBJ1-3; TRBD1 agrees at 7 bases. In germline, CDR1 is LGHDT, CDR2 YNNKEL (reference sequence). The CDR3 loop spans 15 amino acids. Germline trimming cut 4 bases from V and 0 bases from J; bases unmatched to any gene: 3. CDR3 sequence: CASSLGTVSGNTIYF. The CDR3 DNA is TGTGCCAGCAGCCTGGGGACAGTCTCTGGAAACACCATATATTTT. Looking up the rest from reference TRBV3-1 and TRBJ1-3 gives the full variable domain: DTAVSQTPKYLVTQMGNDKSIKCEQNLGHDTMYWYKQDSKKFLKIMFSYNNKELIINETVPNRFSPKSPDKAHLNLHINSLELGDSAVYFCASSLGTVSGNTIYFGEGSWLTVV.

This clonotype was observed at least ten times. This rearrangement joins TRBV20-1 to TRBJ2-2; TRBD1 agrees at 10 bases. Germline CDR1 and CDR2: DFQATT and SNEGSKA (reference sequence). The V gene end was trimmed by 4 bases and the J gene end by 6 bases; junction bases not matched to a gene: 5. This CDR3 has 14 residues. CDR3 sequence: CSATSGTGAGELFF. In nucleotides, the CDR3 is TGCAGTGCTACCTCCGGGACAGGGGCCGGGGAGCTGTTTTTT.

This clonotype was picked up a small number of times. This CDR3 reads CASGAGGANTGELFF. CDR3 nucleotides: TGTGCCAGTGGGGCTGGCGGGGCGAACACCGGGGAGCTGTTTTTT. The chain links TRBV4-2 to TRBJ2-2, with D tentatively TRBD2 (6 bases). The CDR3 loop spans 15 amino acids. V lost 9 bases and J 0 bases, leaving 14 bases between the germline ends. From germline, CDR1 is LGHNA and CDR2 YNFKEQ.

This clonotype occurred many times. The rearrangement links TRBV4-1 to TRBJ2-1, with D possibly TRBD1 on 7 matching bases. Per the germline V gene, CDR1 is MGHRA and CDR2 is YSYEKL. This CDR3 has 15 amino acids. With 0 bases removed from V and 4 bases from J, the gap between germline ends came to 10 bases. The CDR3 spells CASSQDRGAYNEQFF. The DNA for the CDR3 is TGCGCCAGCAGCCAAGACAGGGGGGCATACAATGAGCAGTTCTTC.

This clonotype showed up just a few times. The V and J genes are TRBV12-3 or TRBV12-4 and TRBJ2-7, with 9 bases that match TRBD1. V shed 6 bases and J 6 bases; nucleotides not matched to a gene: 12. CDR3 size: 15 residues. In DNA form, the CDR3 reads TGTGCCAGCAGCAGGGACAGGGTTTCTCTCGGCGAGCAGTACTTC. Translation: CASSRDRVSLGEQYF.

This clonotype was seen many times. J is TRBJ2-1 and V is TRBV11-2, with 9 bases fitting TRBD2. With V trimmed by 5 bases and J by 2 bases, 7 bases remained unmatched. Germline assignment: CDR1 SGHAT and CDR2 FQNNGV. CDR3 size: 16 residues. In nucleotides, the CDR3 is TGTGCCAGCAGCGAGCTAGCGGGGCTAACCTACAATGAGCAGTTCTTC. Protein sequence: CASSELAGLTYNEQFF.

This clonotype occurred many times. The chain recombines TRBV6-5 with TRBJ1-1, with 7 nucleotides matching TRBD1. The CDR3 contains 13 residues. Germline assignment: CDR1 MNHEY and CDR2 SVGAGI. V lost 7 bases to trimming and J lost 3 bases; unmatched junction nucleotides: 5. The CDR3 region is CASTEGTDTEAFF. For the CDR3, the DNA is TGTGCCAGCACCGAAGGGACAGACACTGAAGCTTTCTTT.

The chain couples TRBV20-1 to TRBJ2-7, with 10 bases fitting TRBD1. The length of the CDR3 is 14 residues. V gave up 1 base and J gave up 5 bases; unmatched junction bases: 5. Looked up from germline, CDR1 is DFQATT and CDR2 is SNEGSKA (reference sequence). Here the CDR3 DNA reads TGCAGTGCTAGAGTTCCCGGGACAGGGGACGAGCAGTACTTC. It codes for CSARVPGTGDEQYF.

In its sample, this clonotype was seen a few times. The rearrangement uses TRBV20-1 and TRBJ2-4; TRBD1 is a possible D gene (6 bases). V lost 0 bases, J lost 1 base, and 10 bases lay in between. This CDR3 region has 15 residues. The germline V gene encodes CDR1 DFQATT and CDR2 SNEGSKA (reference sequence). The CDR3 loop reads CSAREQGWAKNIQYF. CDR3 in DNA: TGCAGTGCTAGAGAACAGGGATGGGCCAAAAACATTCAGTACTTC.

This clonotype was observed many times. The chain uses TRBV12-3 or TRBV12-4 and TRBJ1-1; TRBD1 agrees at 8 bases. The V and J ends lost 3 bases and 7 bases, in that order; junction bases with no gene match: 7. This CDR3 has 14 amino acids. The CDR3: CASSFGTGPFEAFF. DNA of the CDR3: TGTGCCAGCAGTTTCGGGACAGGCCCATTTGAAGCTTTCTTT.

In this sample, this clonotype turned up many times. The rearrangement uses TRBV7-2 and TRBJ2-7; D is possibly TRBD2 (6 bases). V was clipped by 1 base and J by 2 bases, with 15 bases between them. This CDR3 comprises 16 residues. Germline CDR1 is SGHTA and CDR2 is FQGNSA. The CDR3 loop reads CASSLVAVGIPYEQYF. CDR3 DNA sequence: TGTGCCAGCAGCTTAGTAGCGGTAGGAATACCCTACGAGCAGTACTTC. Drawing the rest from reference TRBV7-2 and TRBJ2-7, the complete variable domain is GAGVSQSPSNKVTEKGKDVELRCDPISGHTALYWYRQSLGQGLEFLIYFQGNSAPDKSGLPSDRFSAERTGGSVSTLTIQRTQQEDSAVYLCASSLVAVGIPYEQYFGPGTRLTVT.

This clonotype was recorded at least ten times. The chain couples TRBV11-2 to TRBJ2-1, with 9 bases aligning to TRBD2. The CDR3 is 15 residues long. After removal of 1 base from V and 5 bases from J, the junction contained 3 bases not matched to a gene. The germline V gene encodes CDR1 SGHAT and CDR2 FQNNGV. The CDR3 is CASSLGGLANNEQFF. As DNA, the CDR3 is TGTGCCAGCAGCTTAGGGGGACTAGCAAACAATGAGCAGTTCTTC.

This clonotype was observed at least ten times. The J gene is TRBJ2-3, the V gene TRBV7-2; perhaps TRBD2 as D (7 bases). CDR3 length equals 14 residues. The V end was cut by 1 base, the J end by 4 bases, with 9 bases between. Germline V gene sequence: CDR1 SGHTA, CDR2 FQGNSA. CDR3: CASSLGGGPDTQYF. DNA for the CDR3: TGTGCCAGCAGCTTAGGCGGGGGCCCAGATACGCAGTATTTT.

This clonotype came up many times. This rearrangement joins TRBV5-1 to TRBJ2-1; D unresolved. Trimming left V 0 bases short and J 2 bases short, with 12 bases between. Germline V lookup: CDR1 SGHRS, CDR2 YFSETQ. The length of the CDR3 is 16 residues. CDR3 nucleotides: TGCGCCAGCAGCTTGGGGGGTGCTACACCCTACAATGAGCAGTTCTTC. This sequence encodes CASSLGGATPYNEQFF.